This T cell receptor (beta chain) was recorded in a study of early T cells in non-severe SARS-CoV-2 infection. CDR3 length: 16 residues. Germline trimming cut 2 bases from V and 2 bases from J; bases unmatched to any gene: 6. Germline values: CDR1 SGHTA, CDR2 FQGTGA. This clonotype was seen repeatedly, ten times or more. Individual cDNA molecules carried attached unique molecular identifiers. Each CDR3 protein gets one entry after TCRdb re-called the 5' RACE reads with MiXCR. The data show 60,000 to 65,000 distinct CDR3 sequences, less than 9.5% seen once. The sequencing used whole blood, collected at baseline. V usage is TRBV7-3 and J usage is TRBJ2-1; 7 nucleotides align to TRBD2. This clonotype was obtained from an adult who was a healthcare worker with PCR-confirmed SARS-CoV-2 infection or an uninfected control (not recorded which). This CDR3 reads CASSLEGGTAYNEQFF. CDR3 nucleotides: TGTGCCAGCAGCTTAGAGGGAGGGACCGCCTACAATGAGCAGTTCTTC.